The source of this T cell receptor (beta chain) is a study of blood T cell repertoires in COVID-19. About the research overall: Donors in the United States, Italy and Spain gave samples during acute or convalescent COVID-19.

Per the original data handling: Using reference gene primer amplification, nucleated cell counts were estimated. The assay was immunoSEQ multiplex PCR, and TCRdb's table has in-frame clones only and misses some. V, J and clone size derive from that table, while D and trimming were established from the DNA sequence. The sample yields roughly 250,000 clones, 85% to 95% seen once. The CDR3 loop spans 15 amino acids. V lost 6 bases and J lost 6; bases outside the gene matches: 8. CDR1 and CDR2 (germline): SNHLY, FYNNEI. The sample comprised PBMCs or T cells enriched from blood (not recorded which). The chain couples TRBV2 to TRBJ2-1; 10 bases agree with TRBD2. The receptor was derived from a young woman who had recovered from COVID-19. The CDR3 DNA follows: TGTGCCAGCAGAATGGGACTAGCGCGGGCCAATGAGCAGTTCTTC. It codes for CASRMGLARANEQFF. The full variable domain, completed using reference TRBV2 and TRBJ2-1, is EPEVTQTPSHQVTQMGQEVILRCVPISNHLYFYWYRQILGQKVEFLVSFYNNEISEKSEIFDDQFSVERPDGSNFTLKIRSTKLEDSAMYFCASRMGLARANEQFFGPGTRLTVL.